Below, 18 T cell receptor beta chains from the same sample are listed, as sequenced in a study of cytomegalovirus exposure and HLA in healthy donors. It was with 60 Vbeta and 13 Jbeta primers that the PCR ran. Assay used: immunoSEQ multiplex PCR; TCRdb lists only in-frame clones, some missing. The repertoire holds over 100,000 clones, with about four fifths as singletons. Sequencing was performed on PBMCs. These receptors originate from a young man in good health and CMV-seropositive.

The genes are TRBV18 and TRBJ2-6; no clear D. The germline gives CDR1 KGHSH, CDR2 LQKENI. The length of the CDR3 is 13 residues. The germline V and J ends were trimmed by 6 bases and 4 bases, with 7 bases remaining between them. This chain's CDR3 is CASSPIGANVLTF. The DNA of the CDR3 is TGTGCCAGCTCCCCTATCGGGGCCAACGTCCTGACTTTC.

The chain links TRBV9 to TRBJ2-7, with 9 bases that match TRBD1. CDR3 length: 14 amino acids. Germline V gives CDR1 SGDLS, CDR2 YYNGEE. After removal of 4 bases from V and 2 bases from J, the junction contained 4 bases not matched to a gene. The CDR3 bases are TGTGCCAGCAGCCCGGACAGGGGCGCCTACGAGCAGTACTTC. Amino acid sequence: CASSPDRGAYEQYF.

V and J are TRBV11-2 and TRBJ1-2; 7 nucleotides align to TRBD1. CDR3 length equals 15 residues. The V segment lost 6 bases and the J segment 2 bases; nucleotides outside the gene matches: 9. Per the germline V gene, CDR1 is SGHAT and CDR2 is FQNNGV. CDR3 region: CASSLDRDLNYGYTF. CDR3 in DNA: TGTGCCAGCAGTCTCGACAGGGACTTAAACTATGGCTACACCTTC.

This chain links TRBV5-4 with TRBJ1-6; D is undetermined. Trimming took 0 bases from V and 10 from J, leaving 11 bases between them. Germline V gives CDR1 SGHNT, CDR2 YYREEE (reference sequence). The CDR3 totals 14 residues. The CDR3 sequence is CASSLGGGGSPLHF. In nucleotides, the CDR3 is TGTGCCAGCAGCTTGGGTGGTGGCGGCTCACCCCTCCACTTT.

This clone was counted only a few times. The rearrangement joins TRBV5-4 to TRBJ2-1; 7 positions agree with TRBD1. The CDR3 runs 16 residues. The junction had 6 bases not matched to a gene; V was cut back by 3 bases and J by 0 bases. CDR1 and CDR2 (germline): SGHNT, YYREEE (reference sequence). The CDR3 sequence: CASSSGQLNSYNEQFF. The CDR3, as DNA: TGTGCCAGCAGCTCGGGACAGTTGAACTCCTACAATGAGCAGTTCTTC.

V usage is TRBV19 and J usage is TRBJ2-7; D perhaps matches TRBD2 (5 bases). CDR1 LNHDA and CDR2 SQIVND come from the germline V gene (reference sequence). The V gene lost 0 bases and the J gene lost 6 bases, with 12 bases spanning the gap. This CDR3 is built from 14 residues. The CDR3: CASSIDRGYGEQYF. The DNA of the CDR3 is TGTGCCAGTAGTATAGATCGAGGGTACGGCGAGCAGTACTTC.

The V call is TRBV28, the J call TRBJ2-3; D uncertain. Germline CDR1 reads MDHEN; CDR2 reads SYDVKM. The germline V and J ends were trimmed by 6 bases and 2 bases, with 6 bases remaining between them. CDR3 length equals 12 residues. Written as DNA, the CDR3 is TGTGCCAGCAGAACTTACACAGATACGCAGTATTTT. As protein: CASRTYTDTQYF.

This sequence joins TRBV25-1 and TRBJ1-1; D is unclear. Trimming cost V 6 bases and J 3 bases, with 8 bases left between them. Germline CDR1 is MGHDK and CDR2 is SYGVNS. The CDR3 has 12 residues. CDR3 nucleotide sequence: TGTGCCAGCAGGAGCGGCCACACTGAAGCTTTCTTT. As protein: CASRSGHTEAFF.

The J gene is TRBJ2-7, the V gene TRBV6-1, with D perhaps TRBD1 (5 bases). This CDR3 has 14 residues. Germline CDR1 and CDR2: MNHNS and SASEGT. V was pared by 5 bases and J by 3 bases, with 14 bases between. CDR3 protein: CASSQDRTSYEQYV. DNA of the CDR3: TGTGCCAGCAGTCAAGACAGAACGAGCTACGAGCAGTACGTC.

This chain uses TRBV10-1 with TRBJ2-2; 7 bases match TRBD1. V was pared by 7 bases and J by 4 bases, with 6 bases of the junction left unmatched. CDR3 length equals 14 residues. Per germline, CDR1 WNHNN and CDR2 SYGVQD (reference sequence). The CDR3 protein is CASKQGVTTGELFF. The CDR3 nucleotides read TGCGCCAGCAAGCAGGGGGTGACCACCGGGGAGCTGTTTTTT.

This clone was observed a single time. As DNA, the CDR3 is TGTGCCAGCAGTACCTACACAGGGACCGGGGAGCTGTTTTTT. This translates into CASSTYTGTGELFF. The chain carries TRBV6-5 and TRBJ2-2, with D possibly TRBD1 on 6 matching bases. Germline assignment: CDR1 MNHEY and CDR2 SVGAGI. This CDR3 is built from 14 residues. Trimming took 5 bases from V and 5 from J, leaving 12 bases between them.

This rearrangement joins TRBV4-2 to TRBJ2-2, with TRBD2 matching over 16 bases. Germline CDR1 is LGHNA and CDR2 is YNFKEQ. This CDR3 region has 17 residues. Germline trimming cut 4 bases from V and 6 bases from J; bases unmatched to any gene: 5. The CDR3: CASSREGLAGGPGELFF. CDR3 nucleotides: TGTGCCAGCAGCCGGGAGGGACTAGCGGGGGGGCCCGGGGAGCTGTTTTTT.

This clone was detected only a few times. The chain is built from TRBV7-3 and TRBJ2-7, with D maybe TRBD1 (6 bases). The V and J ends lost 0 bases and 3 bases respectively, with 12 bases between them. The CDR3 is made up of 15 amino acids. Germline V gives CDR1 SGHTA, CDR2 FQGTGA. CDR3 DNA sequence: TGTGCCAGCAGCTTAACCAGGGGACAACGCTACGAGCAGTACTTC. Its translation: CASSLTRGQRYEQYF.

J is TRBJ2-7 and V is TRBV6-5; D is ambiguous. Trimming removed 5 bases from V and 3 bases from J, with 5 bases in between. Germline CDR1 MNHEY, CDR2 SVGAGI. The CDR3 length is 11 residues. This chain's CDR3 is CASSAYYEQYV. In DNA form, the CDR3 reads TGTGCCAGCAGTGCTTACTACGAGCAGTACGTC.

A single count supports this clone. This chain connects TRBV5-4 to TRBJ2-3; the match to TRBD2 covers 7 bases. V dropped 4 bases and J dropped 0; count of bases not matched to a gene: 8. Germline CDR1 and CDR2: SGHNT and YYREEE (reference sequence). The CDR3 loop spans 16 amino acids. CDR3 in DNA: TGTGCCAGCAGCCGAAGCGGGGTAACTAGCACAGATACGCAGTATTTT. It encodes CASSRSGVTSTDTQYF.

This chain uses TRBV6-6 with TRBJ1-2, with a possible D match to TRBD1 (6 bases). The V gene's germline CDR1 is MNHNY and CDR2 SVGAGI (reference sequence). V was cut by 6 bases and J by 4 bases, with 18 bases left in between. This CDR3 region has 15 residues. CDR3 sequence reads: CASRKGHLSAYGYTF. For the CDR3, the DNA is TGTGCCAGCAGAAAGGGACACCTCTCCGCCTATGGCTACACCTTC.

CDR3 sequence (DNA): TGTGCCAGCTCACCAGGGACAGAAACACCGAAAGCTTTCTTT. Amino acids: CASSPGTETPKAFF. This chain connects TRBV18 to TRBJ1-1; 7 bases align to TRBD1. J gave up 9 bases and V 2 bases, and 9 bases lay outside the gene matches. The V gene's germline CDR1 is KGHSH and CDR2 LQKENI. This CDR3 comprises 14 residues.

The rearrangement joins TRBV10-1 to TRBJ1-3, with D hard to call. Trimming removed 0 bases at V and 3 bases at J, with 6 bases between. The CDR3 covers 14 residues. Germline CDR1 and CDR2: WNHNN and SYGVQD (reference sequence). The CDR3 nucleotides read TGCGCCAGCAGTGAGTCCGGAGTTGGAAACACCATATATTTT. It codes for CASSESGVGNTIYF.